This T cell receptor (beta chain) is drawn from a study of shared clonotypes between healthy human individuals. Comment on this clone: Its antigen is currently unknown.

CDR1 is SEHNR and CDR2 is FQNEAQ in the germline V gene (reference sequence). CDR3 size: 15 residues. V shed 0 bases and J shed 10 bases, with 16 bases lying between them. Assay used: immunoSEQ multiplex PCR; TCRdb lists only in-frame clones, some missing. The profile covers millions of clones, with roughly 94% appearing a single time and roughly 1% taken by the ten largest. Notes on the study in general: Roughly 5% of naive CD4 clonotypes were shared across four donors. Generation probabilities of non-shared clonotypes were lower (relative to those shared by all four donors).

CD8 cells regarded as naive lacked CD45RO, were positively chosen for CCR7, and omitted terminally differentiated effector memory CD45RA+ cells. Every one of the donors was a Caucasian adult that lived in Nashville, Tennessee. V usage is TRBV7-9 and J usage is TRBJ2-1; D not certain. The clonotype was recovered from a man aged 18-30 years in good health. Sequenced input: naive CD8+ T cells sorted from blood. The CDR3 nucleotides are TGTGCCAGCAGCTTAGCTACGCCGCCGACCCCGGAGCAGTTCTTC. Its translation is CASSLATPPTPEQFF.